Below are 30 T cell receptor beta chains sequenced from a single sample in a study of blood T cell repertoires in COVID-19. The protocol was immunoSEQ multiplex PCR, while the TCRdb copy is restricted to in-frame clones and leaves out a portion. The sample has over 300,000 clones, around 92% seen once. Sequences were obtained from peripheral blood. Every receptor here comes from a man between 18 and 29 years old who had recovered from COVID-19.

The CDR3 loop is CASSPRQGGEQYF. CDR3 DNA: TGTGCCAGCAGCCCGCGACAGGGGGGAGAGCAGTACTTC. The chain has TRBV27 and TRBJ2-7, with TRBD1 matching 9 bases. Germline V gene lookup returns CDR1 MNHEY and CDR2 SMNVEV (reference sequence). This CDR3 has 13 amino acids. J gave up 7 bases and V 6 bases, and 7 bases lay outside the gene matches.

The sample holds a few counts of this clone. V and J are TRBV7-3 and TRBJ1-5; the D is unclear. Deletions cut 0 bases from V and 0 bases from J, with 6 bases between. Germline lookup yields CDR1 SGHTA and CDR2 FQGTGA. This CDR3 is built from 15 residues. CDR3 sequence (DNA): TGTGCCAGCAGCTTAACGCCAGATAGCAATCAGCCCCAGCATTTT. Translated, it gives CASSLTPDSNQPQHF.

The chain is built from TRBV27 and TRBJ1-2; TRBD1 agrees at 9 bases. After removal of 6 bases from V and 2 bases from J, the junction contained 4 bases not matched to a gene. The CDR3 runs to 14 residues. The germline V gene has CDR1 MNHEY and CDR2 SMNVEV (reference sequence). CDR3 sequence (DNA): TGTGCCAGCAGGACTGGGACAGGGAACTATGGCTACACCTTC. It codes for CASRTGTGNYGYTF.

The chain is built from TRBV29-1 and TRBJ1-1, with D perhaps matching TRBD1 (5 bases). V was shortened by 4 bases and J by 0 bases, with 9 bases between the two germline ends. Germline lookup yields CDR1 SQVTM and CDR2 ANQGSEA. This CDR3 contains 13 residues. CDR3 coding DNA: TGCAGCGTTGCCAGGGTCATGAACACTGAAGCTTTCTTT. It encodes CSVARVMNTEAFF.

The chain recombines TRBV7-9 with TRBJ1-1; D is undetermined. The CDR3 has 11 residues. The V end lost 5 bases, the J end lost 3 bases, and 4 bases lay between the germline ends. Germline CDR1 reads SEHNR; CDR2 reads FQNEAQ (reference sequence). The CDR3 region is CASSTYTEAFF. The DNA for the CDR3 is TGTGCCAGCAGCACTTACACTGAAGCTTTCTTT.

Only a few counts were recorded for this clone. This CDR3 reads CASSPQGEEAFF. The CDR3 coding sequence is TGTGCCAGCTCACCACAGGGGGAGGAAGCTTTCTTT. The chain has TRBV18 and TRBJ1-1, with TRBD1 as a possible D gene (6 bases). Trimming removed 1 base from V and 8 bases from J, with 8 bases in between. The CDR3 contains 12 residues. The germline gives CDR1 KGHSH, CDR2 LQKENI.

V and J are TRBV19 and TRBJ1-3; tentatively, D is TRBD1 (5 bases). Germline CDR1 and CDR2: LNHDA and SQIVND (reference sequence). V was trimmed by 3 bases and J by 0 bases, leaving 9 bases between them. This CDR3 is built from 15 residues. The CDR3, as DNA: TGTGCCAGTAGTATGGGGCCCCTCTCTGGAAACACCATATATTTT. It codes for CASSMGPLSGNTIYF.

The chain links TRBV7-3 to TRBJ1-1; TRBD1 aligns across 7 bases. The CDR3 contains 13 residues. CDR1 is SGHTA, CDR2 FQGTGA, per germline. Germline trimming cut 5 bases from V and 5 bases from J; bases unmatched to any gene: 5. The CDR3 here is CASSQAGGTEAFF. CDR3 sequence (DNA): TGTGCCAGCAGCCAGGCAGGGGGTACTGAAGCTTTCTTT.

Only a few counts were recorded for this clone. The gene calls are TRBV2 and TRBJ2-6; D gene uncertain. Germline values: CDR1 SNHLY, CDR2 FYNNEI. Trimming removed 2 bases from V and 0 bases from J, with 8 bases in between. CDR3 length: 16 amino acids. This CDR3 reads CASSENFRSGANVLTF. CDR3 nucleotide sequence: TGTGCCAGCAGTGAAAATTTTCGCTCTGGGGCCAACGTCCTGACTTTC.

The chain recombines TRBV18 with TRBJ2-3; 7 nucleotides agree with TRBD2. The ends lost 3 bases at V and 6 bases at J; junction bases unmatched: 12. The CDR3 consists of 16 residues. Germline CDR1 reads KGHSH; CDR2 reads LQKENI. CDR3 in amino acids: CASSPRGAGFADTQYF. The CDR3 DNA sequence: TGTGCCAGCTCACCTCGGGGAGCGGGATTCGCGGATACGCAGTATTTT.

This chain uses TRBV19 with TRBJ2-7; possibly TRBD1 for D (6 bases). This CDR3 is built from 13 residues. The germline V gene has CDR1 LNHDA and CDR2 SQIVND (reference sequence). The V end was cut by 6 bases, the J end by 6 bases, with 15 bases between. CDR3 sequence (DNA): TGTGCCAGTAGAGCCCCACAGGGAATCGAGCAGTACTTC. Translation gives CASRAPQGIEQYF.

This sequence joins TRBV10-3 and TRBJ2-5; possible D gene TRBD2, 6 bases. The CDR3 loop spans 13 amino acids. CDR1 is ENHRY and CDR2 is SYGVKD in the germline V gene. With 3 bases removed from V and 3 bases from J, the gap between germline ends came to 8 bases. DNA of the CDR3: TGTGCCATCAGTGATAGCGGTAAAGAGACCCAGTACTTC. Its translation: CAISDSGKETQYF.

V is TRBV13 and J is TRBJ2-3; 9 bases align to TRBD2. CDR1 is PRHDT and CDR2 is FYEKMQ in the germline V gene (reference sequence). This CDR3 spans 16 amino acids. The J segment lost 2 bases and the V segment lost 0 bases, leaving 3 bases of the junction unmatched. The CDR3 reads CASSLGASGVTDTQYF. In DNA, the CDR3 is TGTGCCAGCAGCTTAGGCGCTAGCGGGGTCACAGATACGCAGTATTTT.

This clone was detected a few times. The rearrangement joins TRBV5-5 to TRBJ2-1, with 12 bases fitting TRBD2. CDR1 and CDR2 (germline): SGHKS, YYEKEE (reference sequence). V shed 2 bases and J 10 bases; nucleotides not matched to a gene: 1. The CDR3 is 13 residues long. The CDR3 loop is CASSFGLAGEQFF. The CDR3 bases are TGTGCCAGCAGCTTCGGACTAGCGGGGGAGCAGTTCTTC. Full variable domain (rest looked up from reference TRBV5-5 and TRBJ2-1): DAGVTQSPTHLIKTRGQQVTLRCSPISGHKSVSWYQQVLGQGPQFIFQYYEKEERGRGNFPDRFSARQFPNYSSELNVNALLLGDSALYLCASSFGLAGEQFFGPGTRLTVL.

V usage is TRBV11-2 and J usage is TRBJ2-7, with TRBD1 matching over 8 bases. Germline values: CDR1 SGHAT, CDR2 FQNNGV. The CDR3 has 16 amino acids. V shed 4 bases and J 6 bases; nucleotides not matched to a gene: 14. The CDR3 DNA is TGTGCCAGCAGCTCCCCCGGACAGGGAGGCTGGGGCGAGCAGTACTTC. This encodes CASSSPGQGGWGEQYF.

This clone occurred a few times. The CDR3 is CASSPEPNRDSTDTQYF. The CDR3 DNA follows: TGCGCCAGCAGCCCCGAACCTAACAGGGATAGCACAGATACGCAGTATTTT. The chain couples TRBV4-3 to TRBJ2-3; D is possibly TRBD1 (6 bases). Per germline, CDR1 LGHNA and CDR2 YSLEER. Trimming shortened V by 4 bases and J by 0 bases, and 17 bases separated the two germline ends. CDR3 size: 17 residues.

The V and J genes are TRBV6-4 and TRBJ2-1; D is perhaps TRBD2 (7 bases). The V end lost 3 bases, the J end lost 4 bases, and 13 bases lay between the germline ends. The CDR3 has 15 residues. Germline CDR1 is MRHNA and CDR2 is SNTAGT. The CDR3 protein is CASSEGGGEYNEQFF. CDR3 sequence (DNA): TGTGCCAGCAGTGAAGGGGGGGGTGAGTACAATGAGCAGTTCTTC.

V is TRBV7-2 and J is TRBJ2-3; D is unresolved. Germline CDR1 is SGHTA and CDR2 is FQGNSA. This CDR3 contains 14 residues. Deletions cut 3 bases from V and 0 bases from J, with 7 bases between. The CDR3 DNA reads TGTGCCAGCAGCTTCGCGCGTAGCACAGATACGCAGTATTTT. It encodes CASSFARSTDTQYF.

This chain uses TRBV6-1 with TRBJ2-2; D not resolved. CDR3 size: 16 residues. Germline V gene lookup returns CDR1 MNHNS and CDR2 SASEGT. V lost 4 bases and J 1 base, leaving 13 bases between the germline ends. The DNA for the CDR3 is TGTGCCAGCAGTGGGCCTAGATACTTGAACACCGGGGAGCTGTTTTTT. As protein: CASSGPRYLNTGELFF.

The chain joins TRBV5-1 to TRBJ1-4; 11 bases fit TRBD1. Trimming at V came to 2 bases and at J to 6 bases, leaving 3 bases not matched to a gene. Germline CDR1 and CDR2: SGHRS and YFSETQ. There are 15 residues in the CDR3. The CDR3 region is CASSLRTGGYEKLFF. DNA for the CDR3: TGCGCCAGCAGCTTACGGACAGGGGGCTATGAAAAACTGTTTTTT.

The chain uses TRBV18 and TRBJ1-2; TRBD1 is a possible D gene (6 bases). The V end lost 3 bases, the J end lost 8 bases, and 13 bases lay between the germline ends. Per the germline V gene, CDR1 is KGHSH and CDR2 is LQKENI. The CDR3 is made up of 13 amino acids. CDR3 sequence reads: CASSPGEDRGYTF. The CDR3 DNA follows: TGTGCCAGCTCACCCGGGGAAGACAGGGGCTACACCTTC.

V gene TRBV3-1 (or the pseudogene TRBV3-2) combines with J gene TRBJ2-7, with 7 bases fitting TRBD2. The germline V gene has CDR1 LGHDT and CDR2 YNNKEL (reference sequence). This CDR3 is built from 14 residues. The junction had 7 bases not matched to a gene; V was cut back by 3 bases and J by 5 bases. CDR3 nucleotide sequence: TGTGCCAGCAGCCAGAGCGGGGAGATCGACGAGCAGTACTTC. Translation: CASSQSGEIDEQYF.

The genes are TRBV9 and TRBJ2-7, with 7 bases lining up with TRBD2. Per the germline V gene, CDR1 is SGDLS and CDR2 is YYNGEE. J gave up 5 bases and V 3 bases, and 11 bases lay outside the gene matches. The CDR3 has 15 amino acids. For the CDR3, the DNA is TGTGCCAGCAGCGCCACCCCGGGTGGGGGGGACGAGCAGTACTTC. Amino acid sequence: CASSATPGGGDEQYF.

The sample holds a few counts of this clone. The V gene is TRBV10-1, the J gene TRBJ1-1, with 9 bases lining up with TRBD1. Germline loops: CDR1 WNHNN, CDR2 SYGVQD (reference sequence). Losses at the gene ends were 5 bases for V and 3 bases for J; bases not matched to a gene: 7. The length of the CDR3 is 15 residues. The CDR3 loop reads CASSLHRGLDTEAFF. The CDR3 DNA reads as TGCGCCAGCAGTCTCCACAGGGGGCTAGACACTGAAGCTTTCTTT.

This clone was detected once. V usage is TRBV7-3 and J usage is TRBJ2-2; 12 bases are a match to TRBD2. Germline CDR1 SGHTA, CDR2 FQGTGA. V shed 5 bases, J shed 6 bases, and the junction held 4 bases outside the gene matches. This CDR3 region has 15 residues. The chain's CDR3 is CASSPGLAGSGELFF. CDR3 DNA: TGTGCCAGCAGCCCCGGACTAGCGGGGTCCGGGGAGCTGTTTTTT.

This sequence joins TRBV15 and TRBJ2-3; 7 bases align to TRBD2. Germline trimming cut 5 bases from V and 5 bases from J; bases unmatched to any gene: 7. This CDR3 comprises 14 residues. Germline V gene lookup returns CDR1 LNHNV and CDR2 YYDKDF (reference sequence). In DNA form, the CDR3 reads TGTGCCACCAGCGGAAGACTAGCCCAAGATACGCAGTATTTT. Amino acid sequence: CATSGRLAQDTQYF. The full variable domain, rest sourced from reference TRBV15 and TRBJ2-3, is DAMVIQNPRYQVTQFGKPVTLSCSQTLNHNVMYWYQQKSSQAPKLLFHYYDKDFNNEADTPDNFQSRRPNTSFCFLDIRSPGLGDTAMYLCATSGRLAQDTQYFGPGTRLTVL.

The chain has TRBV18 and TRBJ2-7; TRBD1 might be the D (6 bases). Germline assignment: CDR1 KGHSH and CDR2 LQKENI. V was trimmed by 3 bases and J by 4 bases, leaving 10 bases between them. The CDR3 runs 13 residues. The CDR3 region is CASSPHREYEQYF. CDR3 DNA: TGTGCCAGCTCACCCCACAGGGAATACGAGCAGTACTTC.

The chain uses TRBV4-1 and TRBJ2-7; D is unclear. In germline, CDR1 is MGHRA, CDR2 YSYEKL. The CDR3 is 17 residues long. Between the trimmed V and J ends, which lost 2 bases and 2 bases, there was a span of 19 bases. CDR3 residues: CASSQITDSSRPYEQYF. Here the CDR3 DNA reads TGCGCCAGCAGCCAAATAACCGACTCGTCCCGACCCTACGAGCAGTACTTC.

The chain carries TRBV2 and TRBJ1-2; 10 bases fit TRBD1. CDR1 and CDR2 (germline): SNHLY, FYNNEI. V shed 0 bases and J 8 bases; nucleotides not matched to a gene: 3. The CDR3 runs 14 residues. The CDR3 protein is CASSEAGTGVGYTF. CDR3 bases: TGTGCCAGCAGTGAAGCCGGGACAGGGGTCGGCTACACCTTC.

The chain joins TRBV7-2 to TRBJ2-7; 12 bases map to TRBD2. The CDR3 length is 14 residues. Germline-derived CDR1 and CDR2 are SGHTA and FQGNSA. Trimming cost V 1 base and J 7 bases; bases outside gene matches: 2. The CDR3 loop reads CASSLGLAGGEQYF. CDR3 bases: TGTGCCAGCAGCTTAGGGCTAGCGGGGGGGGAGCAGTACTTC.